The clone carrying this T cell receptor (beta chain) was seen ten or more times. Its antigen is still unknown. This sample stems from a study of early T cells in non-severe SARS-CoV-2 infection. Study results and limitations: VDJdb matching skewed toward anti-spike CD8 responses, missing private and CD4 specificities.

TCRdb used MiXCR to reprocess the 5' RACE reads, holding one entry per CDR3 protein. The data hold roughly 24,000 distinct CDR3 sequences, with 3% to 4% observed a single time. Germline lookup yields CDR1 LGHNA and CDR2 YSLEER. Trimming pared 0 bases from V and 4 bases from J, leaving 12 bases between. The CDR3 totals 15 residues. The chain is built from TRBV4-3 and TRBJ1-2; D is uncertain. Source material: whole blood. This TCR was sampled from an adult who was a healthcare worker with PCR-confirmed SARS-CoV-2 infection or an uninfected control (not recorded which). The CDR3 sequence is CASSQDRPFGYGYTF. In nucleotides, the CDR3 is TGCGCCAGCAGCCAAGATCGCCCCTTCGGCTATGGCTACACCTTC.